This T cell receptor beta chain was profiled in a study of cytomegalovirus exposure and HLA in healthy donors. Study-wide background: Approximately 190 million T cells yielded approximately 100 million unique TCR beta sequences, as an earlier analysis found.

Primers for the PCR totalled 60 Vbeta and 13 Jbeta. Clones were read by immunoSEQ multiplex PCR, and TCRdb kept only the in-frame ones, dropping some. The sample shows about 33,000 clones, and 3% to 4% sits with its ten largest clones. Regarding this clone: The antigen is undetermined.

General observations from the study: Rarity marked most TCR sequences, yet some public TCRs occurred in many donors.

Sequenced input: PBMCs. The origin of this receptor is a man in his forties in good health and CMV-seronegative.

CDR3 coding DNA: TGTGCCAGCAGCCGAGCACAGGGGGCGCAGTACGAGCAGTACTTC. Translation: CASSRAQGAQYEQYF. V is TRBV4-2 and J is TRBJ2-7, with TRBD1 matching over 9 bases. After removal of 4 bases from V and 4 bases from J, the junction contained 8 bases not matched to a gene. The CDR3 contains 15 residues. Germline V gene lookup returns CDR1 LGHNA and CDR2 YNFKEQ.